A single sample gave rise to the 27 T cell receptor beta chains below, sequenced in a study of cytomegalovirus exposure and HLA in healthy donors. Researchers ran the PCR with 60 Vbeta and 13 Jbeta primers. Sequenced by immunoSEQ multiplex PCR; TCRdb stores in-frame clones only, minus some. The profile shows tens of thousands of clones, 75% to 85% of them singletons. Sequencing used PBMCs. All receptors derive from a woman aged 40 to 50 in good health and CMV-seropositive.

This chain joins TRBV28 and TRBJ1-5; D might be TRBD1 (5 bases). CDR1 is MDHEN and CDR2 is SYDVKM in the germline V gene. The CDR3 is 15 residues long. Between the trimmed V and J ends, which lost 2 bases and 2 bases, there was a span of 10 bases. The CDR3 nucleotides read TGTGCCAGCAGTTTAGTACTCAGGGGCAATCAGCCCCAGCATTTT. Protein: CASSLVLRGNQPQHF.

The chain combines TRBV4-1 with TRBJ2-1, with 7 bases aligning to TRBD2. V lost 4 bases to trimming and J lost 1 base; unmatched junction nucleotides: 10. CDR1 and CDR2 from the germline V gene are MGHRA and YSYEKL. CDR3 length: 17 residues. The chain's CDR3 is CASSPGGEGRSYNEQFF. DNA of the CDR3: TGCGCCAGCAGCCCGGGCGGGGAGGGCCGATCCTACAATGAGCAGTTCTTC.

The genes are TRBV27 and TRBJ1-5, with 10 positions matching TRBD1. With V trimmed by 3 bases and J by 2 bases, 1 base remained unmatched. CDR1 and CDR2 (germline): MNHEY, SMNVEV (reference sequence). This CDR3 has 15 amino acids. Here the CDR3 DNA reads TGTGCCAGCAGTTTCGGGACAGGGGGCAATCAGCCCCAGCATTTT. It translates to CASSFGTGGNQPQHF.

The V gene is TRBV7-9, the J gene TRBJ2-2; D perhaps matches TRBD1 (6 bases). There are 16 residues in the CDR3. The V and J ends lost 5 bases and 7 bases respectively, with 20 bases between them. CDR1 SEHNR and CDR2 FQNEAQ come from the germline V gene (reference sequence). CDR3 bases: TGTGCCAGCAGCCCGCCGCTGGGGGCGGTGGTCGGGGAGCTGTTTTTT. Translated, it gives CASSPPLGAVVGELFF. Together with reference TRBV7-9 and TRBJ2-2, the CDR3 gives the full variable domain: DTGVSQNPRHKITKRGQNVTFRCDPISEHNRLYWYRQTLGQGPEFLTYFQNEAQLEKSRLLSDRFSAERPKGSFSTLEIQRTEQGDSAMYLCASSPPLGAVVGELFFGEGSRLTVL.

J is TRBJ1-1 and V is TRBV19; TRBD1 agrees at 11 bases. V was clipped by 5 bases and J by 8 bases; unmatched bases: 10. CDR1 is LNHDA and CDR2 is SQIVND in the germline V gene (reference sequence). This CDR3 is 15 amino acids long. The CDR3: CASSVTGTGGTEAFF. The CDR3 DNA follows: TGTGCCAGTAGTGTTACCGGGACAGGGGGAACAGAAGCTTTCTTT.

The chain combines TRBV5-8 with TRBJ1-1; perhaps TRBD1 as D (5 bases). The V and J ends lost 0 bases and 1 base respectively, with 7 bases between them. The CDR3 is made up of 14 amino acids. CDR1 and CDR2 from the germline V gene are SGHTS and YDEGEE. The CDR3 here is CASSLGQPNTEAFF. The CDR3 DNA follows: TGTGCCAGCAGCTTGGGACAGCCGAACACTGAAGCTTTCTTT.

V is TRBV10-3 and J is TRBJ1-1; TRBD1 is a possible D gene (6 bases). The CDR3 is 16 amino acids. In germline, CDR1 is ENHRY, CDR2 SYGVKD. The V end lost 8 bases, the J end lost 6 bases, and 25 bases lay between the germline ends. The CDR3 protein is CAIAARGPGPSPEAFF. CDR3 nucleotides: TGTGCCATCGCGGCCAGGGGACCAGGGCCTTCGCCTGAAGCTTTCTTT.

The V and J genes are TRBV27 and TRBJ2-5; 7 bases fit TRBD2. Germline V lookup: CDR1 MNHEY, CDR2 SMNVEV (reference sequence). The CDR3 length is 18 residues. The V gene end was trimmed by 6 bases and the J gene end by 4 bases; junction bases not matched to a gene: 20. The CDR3: CASSTDRGRASIRETQYF. CDR3 nucleotide sequence: TGTGCCAGCAGCACGGACCGTGGGAGGGCCTCGATTCGAGAGACCCAGTACTTC.

The gene calls are TRBV2 and TRBJ2-2, with D tentatively TRBD2 (6 bases). This CDR3 is 11 amino acids long. V gave up 7 bases and J gave up 8 bases, with 8 bases separating them. Germline CDR1 reads SNHLY; CDR2 reads FYNNEI. The CDR3 DNA reads as TGTGCCAGCAATCGGGAGGGGGAGCTGTTTTTT. Protein product: CASNREGELFF.

The chain carries TRBV30 and TRBJ2-7, with D possibly TRBD2 on 5 matching bases. CDR3 length: 15 amino acids. Per germline, CDR1 GTSNPN and CDR2 SVGIG (reference sequence). V was cut by 2 bases and J by 2 bases, with 16 bases left in between. The CDR3 here is CAWSPLSGITYEQYF. The DNA of the CDR3 is TGTGCCTGGAGTCCCCTTTCGGGGATAACCTACGAGCAGTACTTC.

V gene TRBV13 combines with J gene TRBJ2-5, with 11 bases aligning to TRBD2. V lost 5 bases and J lost 3; bases outside the gene matches: 2. The CDR3 runs 14 residues. From germline, CDR1 is PRHDT and CDR2 FYEKMQ (reference sequence). CDR3 DNA sequence: TGTGCCAGCAGCCGACTAGCGGGGAAAGAGACCCAGTACTTC. Protein: CASSRLAGKETQYF.

CDR3 region: CASSVGGLAGVNEQFF. CDR3 DNA sequence: TGTGCCAGCAGCGTAGGGGGACTAGCGGGGGTAAATGAGCAGTTCTTC. This chain links TRBV9 with TRBJ2-1; TRBD2 agrees at 14 bases. The CDR3 totals 16 residues. V shed 0 bases and J 7 bases; nucleotides not matched to a gene: 3. Germline CDR1 SGDLS, CDR2 YYNGEE.

This clone was detected once. This chain uses TRBV6-1 with TRBJ1-2; TRBD1 is a possible D gene (5 bases). CDR1 is MNHNS, CDR2 SASEGT, per germline. V lost 2 bases and J 2 bases, leaving 6 bases between the germline ends. The CDR3 is 13 residues long. The chain's CDR3 is CASSERQNYGYTF. For the CDR3, the DNA is TGTGCCAGCAGTGAAAGACAGAACTATGGCTACACCTTC.

This chain uses TRBV5-1 with TRBJ2-2; D may be TRBD1 (6 bases). CDR1 and CDR2 from the germline V gene are SGHRS and YFSETQ. V was pared by 4 bases and J by 7 bases, with 14 bases between. The CDR3 sequence is 14 residues long. Written as DNA, the CDR3 is TGCGCCAGCAGCCCCCGGGACAACCTCGGGGAGCTGTTTTTT. It encodes CASSPRDNLGELFF.

This clone has a single count. This sequence joins TRBV7-9 and TRBJ1-4; 12 bases line up with TRBD1. Trimming at V came to 1 base and at J to 4 bases, leaving 7 bases not matched to a gene. The CDR3 loop spans 18 amino acids. Germline assignment: CDR1 SEHNR and CDR2 FQNEAQ (reference sequence). CDR3 protein: CASSLVWDRGLSNEKLFF. In DNA, the CDR3 is TGTGCCAGCAGCTTAGTATGGGACAGGGGGCTGAGTAATGAAAAACTGTTTTTT.

The genes are TRBV7-8 and TRBJ2-7; TRBD2 agrees at 10 bases. V lost 0 bases, J lost 7 bases, and 6 bases stayed unmatched. This CDR3 is 15 amino acids long. Germline CDR1 and CDR2: SGHVS and FQNEAQ. The CDR3 DNA reads as TGTGCCAGCAGCTTAGCAACTAGCGGGGCACGAGAGCAGTACTTC. Its translation: CASSLATSGAREQYF.

This chain joins TRBV6-5 and TRBJ2-3; tentative D call: TRBD2 (5 bases). V was pared by 5 bases and J by 7 bases, with 16 bases between. This CDR3 has 14 residues. Germline values: CDR1 MNHEY, CDR2 SVGAGI. In DNA, the CDR3 is TGTGCCAGCAGTACCGATGGGAGCGCGCATACGCAGTATTTT. Translated, it gives CASSTDGSAHTQYF.

This clone has just a few counts. The chain is built from TRBV19 and TRBJ2-7, with TRBD1 as a possible D gene (6 bases). Trimming cost V 5 bases and J 8 bases, with 19 bases left between them. The CDR3 sequence is 14 residues long. Germline-derived CDR1 and CDR2 are LNHDA and SQIVND (reference sequence). This CDR3 reads CASSEAGTFVKQYF. The CDR3 DNA reads as TGTGCCAGTAGTGAGGCAGGGACATTTGTCAAGCAGTACTTC.

In this sample, this clone turned up once. The rearrangement uses TRBV9 and TRBJ2-3; tentatively, D is TRBD2 (6 bases). The ends were cut back, 3 bases at V and 0 bases at J, with 11 bases in the middle. This CDR3 contains 15 residues. Germline-derived CDR1 and CDR2 are SGDLS and YYNGEE. CDR3 region: CASSDAGLSTDTQYF. The CDR3 DNA reads TGTGCCAGCAGCGATGCGGGGCTCAGCACAGATACGCAGTATTTT.

The CDR3 DNA reads as TGTGCCAGTAGTACCCAGGGGGGCGAGGGAAACGAGCAGTACGTC. This gives the protein CASSTQGGEGNEQYV. This chain links TRBV19 with TRBJ2-7; a possible D gene is TRBD1 (7 bases). This CDR3 contains 15 residues. Trimming cost V 4 bases and J 5 bases, with 18 bases left between them. Per the germline V gene, CDR1 is LNHDA and CDR2 is SQIVND (reference sequence).

There are a few counts of this clone. The chain combines TRBV7-2 with TRBJ1-5, with D possibly matching TRBD1 (6 bases). The ends were cut back, 1 base at V and 9 bases at J, with 10 bases in the middle. The CDR3 consists of 13 residues. The germline V gene has CDR1 SGHTA and CDR2 FQGNSA. The CDR3 coding sequence is TGTGCCAGCAGCTTAGAAGGGGGTGGGCCCCAGCATTTT. As protein: CASSLEGGGPQHF.

The chain recombines TRBV10-1 with TRBJ1-5; D might be TRBD1 (6 bases). CDR3 length: 15 amino acids. Germline V CDR1 and CDR2: WNHNN, SYGVQD (reference sequence). V was trimmed by 2 bases and J by 5 bases, leaving 13 bases between them. The CDR3 DNA reads as TGCGCCAGCAGTGAGGGCAGGGAGGGGGATCAGCCCCAGCATTTT. Encoded protein: CASSEGREGDQPQHF.

The rearrangement joins TRBV6-5 to TRBJ1-2, with D possibly being TRBD1 (5 bases). Germline CDR1 is MNHEY and CDR2 is SVGAGI. Trimming shortened V by 2 bases and J by 2 bases, and 12 bases separated the two germline ends. CDR3 length equals 15 residues. The CDR3 loop reads CASSYGPGKNYGYTF. The CDR3 DNA is TGTGCCAGCAGTTACGGTCCAGGGAAGAACTATGGCTACACCTTC.

This clone was seen more than once but under ten times. V and J are TRBV18 and TRBJ1-1; no reliable D call. The CDR3 spans 14 residues. CDR1 and CDR2 from the germline V gene are KGHSH and LQKENI. The V and J ends lost 7 bases and 4 bases respectively, with 16 bases between them. CDR3 in amino acids: CASLTTRLGTEAFF. CDR3 DNA: TGTGCCAGCTTAACAACGAGGCTGGGCACTGAAGCTTTCTTT.

This chain uses TRBV7-2 with TRBJ1-5; D perhaps matches TRBD1 (5 bases). Trimming cost V 3 bases and J 4 bases, with 13 bases left between them. The CDR3 contains 15 residues. Germline V gives CDR1 SGHTA, CDR2 FQGNSA. The CDR3 DNA reads TGTGCCAGCAGCTTTGGGGGAGGCCAGAATCAGCCCCAGCATTTT. Its protein is CASSFGGGQNQPQHF.

The table lists this clone with a count of one. The chain has TRBV5-4 and TRBJ1-1; unclear D gene. Germline V gives CDR1 SGHNT, CDR2 YYREEE (reference sequence). Trimming removed 0 bases from V and 10 bases from J, with 16 bases in between. There are 14 residues in the CDR3. Here the CDR3 reads CASSLDSLKEGAFF. CDR3 sequence (DNA): TGTGCCAGCAGCTTGGACAGCCTCAAGGAGGGAGCTTTCTTT.

The chain couples TRBV15 to TRBJ1-5; 11 nucleotides agree with TRBD1. The germline V gene encodes CDR1 LNHNV and CDR2 YYDKDF (reference sequence). The ends lost 1 base at V and 7 bases at J; junction bases unmatched: 9. This CDR3 comprises 17 residues. The CDR3 here is CATSRGVGQGAGQPQHF. In nucleotides, the CDR3 is TGTGCCACCAGCAGAGGGGTTGGACAGGGGGCTGGGCAGCCCCAGCATTTT.